The clone carrying this T cell receptor (beta chain) was found a few times. What it recognizes is unknown. Other nucleotide sequences from this sample produce the same CDR3. The ends lost 2 bases at V and 0 bases at J; junction bases unmatched: 1. Germline-derived CDR1 and CDR2 are SGHRS and YFSETQ. The CDR3 loop spans 15 amino acids. These data come from a study of shared clonotypes between healthy human individuals. Whole-study findings and limits: Shared clonotypes across all four donors exceeded non-shared ones in generation probability. Estimated clonotype richness was generally higher in naive than memory subsets.

Sequencing was performed with immunoSEQ multiplex PCR; in TCRdb, only in-frame clones are kept and a portion is missing. The data show about 2 million clones, 90% to 95% seen once. The rearrangement joins TRBV5-1 to TRBJ2-7; TRBD2 aligns across 11 bases. Material for sequencing was naive CD4+ T cells sorted from blood. The subset was: CD45RA+ positively selected. The TCR comes from a man aged 18 to 29 in good health. The CDR3 region is CASSLLAGDSYEQYF. The CDR3 nucleotides are TGCGCCAGCAGCTTACTAGCGGGGGACTCCTACGAGCAGTACTTC.